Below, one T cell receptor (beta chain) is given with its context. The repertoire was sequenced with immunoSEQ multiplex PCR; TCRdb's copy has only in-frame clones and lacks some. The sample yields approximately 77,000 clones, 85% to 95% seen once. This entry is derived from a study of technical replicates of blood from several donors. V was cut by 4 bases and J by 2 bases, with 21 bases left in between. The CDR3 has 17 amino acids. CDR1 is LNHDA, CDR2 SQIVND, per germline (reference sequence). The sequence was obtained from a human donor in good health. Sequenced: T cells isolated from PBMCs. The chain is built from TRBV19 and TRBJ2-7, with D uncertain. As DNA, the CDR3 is TGTGCCAGTAGTAGCTATATAGACACAACTCAAACCTACGAGCAGTACTTC. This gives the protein CASSSYIDTTQTYEQYF.